One sample yielded the 13 T cell receptor beta chains listed below, sequenced in a study of regulatory T cells in long-lasting Graves disease. Time point meaning: persistent/refractory GD, antithyroid drugs over 5 years with positive TRAb. The TCR library was made from RNA extracted from PBMCs. With iRepertoire HTBI primers and Arm-PCR of CDR3 regions, TCR beta libraries were built. From the multiplex PCR reads, TCRdb called clonotypes with MiXCR, one entry per CDR3 protein. The sample lists around 400,000 distinct CDR3 sequences; approximately 22% were seen once. The specimen comprised peripheral blood mononuclear cells (PBMCs), sampled when the disease was refractory, from a patient treated with antithyroid drugs. These receptors originate from a female donor with Graves disease.

This clonotype was detected ten times or more. The rearrangement links TRBV2 to TRBJ1-5; D is unclear. In germline, CDR1 is SNHLY, CDR2 FYNNEI. This CDR3 contains 16 residues. Trimming took off 6 bases at V and 0 bases at J, with 15 bases between the two ends. The CDR3 nucleotides read TGTGCCAGCAGCCCTATGGACGGAGATAGCAATCAGCCCCAGCATTTT. Translating it yields CASSPMDGDSNQPQHF. Full variable domain (missing parts from reference TRBV2 and TRBJ1-5): EPEVTQTPSHQVTQMGQEVILRCVPISNHLYFYWYRQILGQKVEFLVSFYNNEISEKSEIFDDQFSVERPDGSNFTLKIRSTKLEDSAMYFCASSPMDGDSNQPQHFGDGTRLSIL.

The genes are TRBV28 and TRBJ2-7; 9 bases match TRBD2. The CDR3 is made up of 16 amino acids. Trimming took 4 bases from V and 6 from J; bases not matched to a gene: 13. Germline CDR1 and CDR2: MDHEN and SYDVKM. The CDR3 is CASSYSLASGNSEQYF. DNA for the CDR3: TGTGCCAGCAGTTACTCTTTGGCTAGCGGGAATTCCGAGCAGTACTTC.

For this clonotype: This sequence may be a read error, since a much larger clone differs from it by one base. The V call is TRBV6-2 or TRBV6-3, the J call TRBJ1-1; D not certain. Per the germline V gene, CDR1 is MNHEY and CDR2 is SVGEGT. This CDR3 is built from 17 residues. V shed 8 bases and J shed 1 base, with 23 bases lying between them. CDR3 coding DNA: TGTGCCAGCGGTGGTTTATTGATAACAGATCCGAACACTGAAGCTTTCTTT. The encoded protein is CASGGLLITDPNTEAFF.

This sequence joins TRBV9 and TRBJ2-7; maybe TRBD1 (5 bases). The germline V and J ends were trimmed by 5 bases and 4 bases, with 16 bases remaining between them. Germline lookup yields CDR1 SGDLS and CDR2 YYNGEE. The CDR3 runs to 14 residues. The CDR3 DNA is TGTGCCAGCAGTCCGTACAGGACAAAATACGAGCAGTACTTC. Protein: CASSPYRTKYEQYF.

The sample holds many counts of this clonotype. The rearrangement joins TRBV2 to TRBJ2-5; weak D call: TRBD2 (5 bases). V lost 10 bases and J lost 2, with 11 bases in between. This CDR3 has 12 residues. Per germline, CDR1 SNHLY and CDR2 FYNNEI. CDR3 coding DNA: TGTGCCACCGCCCGGGGACAAGAGACCCAGTACTTC. It translates to CATARGQETQYF.

CDR3 sequence (DNA): TGTGCCAGCAGCCTTAGCGGGGCCACAGATACGCAGTATTTT. Its translation is CASSLSGATDTQYF. The gene calls are TRBV6-2 or TRBV6-3 and TRBJ2-3; 8 bases fit TRBD2. This CDR3 has 14 residues. Germline CDR1 MNHEY, CDR2 SVGEGT. Losses at the gene ends were 6 bases for V and 2 bases for J; bases not matched to a gene: 4.

This clonotype appeared many times. The gene calls are TRBV20-1 and TRBJ2-7, with D unresolved. Germline V gene lookup returns CDR1 DFQATT and CDR2 SNEGSKA (reference sequence). The CDR3 totals 12 residues. With 5 bases removed from V and 0 bases from J, the gap between germline ends came to 8 bases. The CDR3 DNA reads as TGCAGTGCTCCCCGCTACTCCTACGAGCAGTACTTC. This codes for CSAPRYSYEQYF.

V is TRBV6-9 and J is TRBJ2-1; D call uncertain. V lost 2 bases to trimming and J lost 6 bases, with 5 bases between them. The CDR3 is 12 residues long. Germline values: CDR1 MNHGY, CDR2 SVAAGI. The CDR3 DNA sequence: TGTGCCAGCAGTTATACCCCCAATGAGCAGTTCTTC. As protein: CASSYTPNEQFF.

The V call is TRBV12-3 or TRBV12-4, the J call TRBJ2-1; 7 nucleotides align to TRBD2. The CDR3 contains 14 residues. The junction had 5 bases not matched to a gene; V was cut back by 3 bases and J by 6 bases. For the CDR3, the DNA is TGTGCCAGCAGTTTTAGCGGGCCATTCAATGAGCAGTTCTTC. Encoded protein: CASSFSGPFNEQFF.

This clonotype was observed many times. The V call is TRBV28, the J call TRBJ1-3; D is unclear. This CDR3 has 15 amino acids. Trimming shortened V by 5 bases and J by 2 bases, and 13 bases separated the two germline ends. The germline CDR1 and CDR2 sequences are MDHEN and SYDVKM. The CDR3 region has the DNA TGTGCCAGCAGTCCCCTTAATTACCCTGGAAACACCATATATTTT. This codes for CASSPLNYPGNTIYF.

This clonotype was seen at least ten times. The rearrangement uses TRBV6-2 or TRBV6-3 and TRBJ2-2, with 7 bases fitting TRBD1. The CDR3 spans 18 residues. CDR1 and CDR2 from the germline V gene are MNHEY and SVGEGT. With V trimmed by 2 bases and J by 2 bases, 11 bases remained unmatched. The CDR3 is CASSYPGTDPLNTGELFF. In DNA, the CDR3 is TGTGCCAGCAGTTACCCCGGGACAGACCCTTTAAACACCGGGGAGCTGTTTTTT.

This clonotype was counted at least ten times. This chain uses TRBV5-1 with TRBJ2-7; a weak D match, TRBD2 (6 bases). The CDR3 consists of 16 residues. V shed 1 base and J shed 1 base, with 15 bases lying between them. Germline assignment: CDR1 SGHRS and CDR2 YFSETQ. The CDR3 DNA reads TGCGCCAGCAGCTTGTTGGGGGGAACCTTATCCTACGAGCAGTACTTC. Residues: CASSLLGGTLSYEQYF. Full variable domain (outside the CDR3, taken from reference TRBV5-1 and TRBJ2-7): KAGVTQTPRYLIKTRGQQVTLSCSPISGHRSVSWYQQTPGQGLQFLFEYFSETQRNKGNFPGRFSGRQFSNSRSEMNVSTLELGDSALYLCASSLLGGTLSYEQYFGPGTRLTVT.

This clonotype occurred many times. The V call is TRBV7-3, the J call TRBJ2-5; 7 nucleotides align to TRBD1. With 5 bases clipped from V and 5 bases from J, the junction kept 5 bases outside the gene matches. CDR3 length: 13 amino acids. CDR1 SGHTA and CDR2 FQGTGA come from the germline V gene. The CDR3 DNA sequence: TGTGCCAGCAGCCAAGGGGGCTGGGAGACCCAGTACTTC. Translating it yields CASSQGGWETQYF.